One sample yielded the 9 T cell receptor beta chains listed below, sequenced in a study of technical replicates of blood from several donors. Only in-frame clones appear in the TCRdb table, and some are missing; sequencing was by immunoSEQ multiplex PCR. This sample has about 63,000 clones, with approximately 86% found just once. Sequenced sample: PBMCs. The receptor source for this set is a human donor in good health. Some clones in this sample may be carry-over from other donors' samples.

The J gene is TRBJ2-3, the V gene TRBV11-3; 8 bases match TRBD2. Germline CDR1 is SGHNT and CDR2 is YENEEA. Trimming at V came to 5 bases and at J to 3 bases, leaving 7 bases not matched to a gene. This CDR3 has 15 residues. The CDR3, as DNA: TGTGCCAGCAGCCTACGGGAGGGCCTAACAGATACGCAGTATTTT. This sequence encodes CASSLREGLTDTQYF.

CDR3 nucleotide sequence: TGTGCCAGTAGTCCGCTGACAGGGTTCTACGAGCAGTACTTC. It is translated as CASSPLTGFYEQYF. The chain recombines TRBV19 with TRBJ2-7; 7 bases are shared with TRBD1. The V gene's germline CDR1 is LNHDA and CDR2 SQIVND (reference sequence). The CDR3 spans 14 residues. J lost 3 bases, V lost 5 bases, and 7 bases had no gene match.

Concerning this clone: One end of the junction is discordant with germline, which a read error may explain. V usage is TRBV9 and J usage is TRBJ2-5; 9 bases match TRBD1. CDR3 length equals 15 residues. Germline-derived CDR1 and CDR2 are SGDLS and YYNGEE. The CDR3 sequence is CASSAGQGLGESQYF. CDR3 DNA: TGTGCCAGCAGCGCGGGACAGGGCCTCGGAGAGTCCCAGTACTTC.

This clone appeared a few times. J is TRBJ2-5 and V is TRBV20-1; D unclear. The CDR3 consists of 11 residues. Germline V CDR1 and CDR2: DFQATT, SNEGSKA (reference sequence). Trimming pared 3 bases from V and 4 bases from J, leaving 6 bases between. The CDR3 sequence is CSASARETQYF. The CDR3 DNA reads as TGCAGTGCTAGTGCGCGAGAGACCCAGTACTTC.

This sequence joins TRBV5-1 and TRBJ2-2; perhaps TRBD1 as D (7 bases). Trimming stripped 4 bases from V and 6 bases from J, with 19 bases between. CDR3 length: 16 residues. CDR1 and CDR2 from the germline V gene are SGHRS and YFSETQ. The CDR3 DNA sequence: TGCGCCAGCAGCGGAGGGGGCGAGGGCGGTCCCGGGGAGCTGTTTTTT. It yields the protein CASSGGGEGGPGELFF. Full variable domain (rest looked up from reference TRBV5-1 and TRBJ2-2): KAGVTQTPRYLIKTRGQQVTLSCSPISGHRSVSWYQQTPGQGLQFLFEYFSETQRNKGNFPGRFSGRQFSNSRSEMNVSTLELGDSALYLCASSGGGEGGPGELFFGEGSRLTVL.

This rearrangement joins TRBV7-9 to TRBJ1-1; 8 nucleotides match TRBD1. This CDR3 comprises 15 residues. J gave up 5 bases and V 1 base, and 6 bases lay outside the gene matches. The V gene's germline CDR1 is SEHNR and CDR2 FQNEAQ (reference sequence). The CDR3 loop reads CASSLGQGIGTEAFF. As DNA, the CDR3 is TGTGCCAGCAGCTTAGGACAGGGGATAGGGACTGAAGCTTTCTTT.

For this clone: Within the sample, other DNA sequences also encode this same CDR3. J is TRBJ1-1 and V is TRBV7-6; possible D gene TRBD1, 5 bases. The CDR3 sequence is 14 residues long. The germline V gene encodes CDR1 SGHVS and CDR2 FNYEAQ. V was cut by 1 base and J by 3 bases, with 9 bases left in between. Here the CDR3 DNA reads TGTGCCAGCAGCTTAGGAAGGGGTGACACTGAAGCTTTCTTT. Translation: CASSLGRGDTEAFF.

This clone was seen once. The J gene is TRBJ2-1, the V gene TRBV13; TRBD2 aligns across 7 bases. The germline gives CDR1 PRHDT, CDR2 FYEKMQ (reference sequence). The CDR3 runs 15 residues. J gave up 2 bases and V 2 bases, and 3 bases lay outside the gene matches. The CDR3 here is CASSLRAGAYNEQFF. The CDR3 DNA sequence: TGTGCCAGCAGCTTAAGGGCGGGGGCCTACAATGAGCAGTTCTTC.

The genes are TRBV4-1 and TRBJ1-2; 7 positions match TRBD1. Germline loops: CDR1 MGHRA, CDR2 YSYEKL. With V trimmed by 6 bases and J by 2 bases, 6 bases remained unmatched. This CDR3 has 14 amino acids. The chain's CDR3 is CASRETGRNYGYTF. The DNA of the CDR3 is TGCGCCAGCAGGGAGACAGGGCGGAACTATGGCTACACCTTC.